These 5 T cell receptor beta chains came from one sample sequenced in a study of T cell repertoires in cytomegalovirus infection. TCRdb reprocessed the reads with MiXCR, giving one entry per CDR3 protein. Of more than 85,000 distinct CDR3 sequences detected, about 22% appear once; the ten largest clones hold about two fifths. Sequencing was done on a sample of CD8+ T cells from PBMCs. The receptors were sampled from a human donor in good health (CMV status not recorded). Some clones in this sample may be carry-over from other donors' samples.

In this sample, this clonotype turned up many times. Germline and junction disagree at one end, which may indicate a read error. The V and J genes are TRBV7-7 and TRBJ2-3, with TRBD1 as a possible D gene (5 bases). The CDR3 is 13 residues long. CDR1 is SSHAT, CDR2 FNYEAQ, per germline (reference sequence). CDR3: CASSRQGKDTQYF. CDR3 bases: TGTGCTAGCAGCCGCCAGGGAAAAGATACGCAGTATTTT.

This sequence joins TRBV20-1 and TRBJ2-5; 11 nucleotides match TRBD2. The CDR3 is 17 residues long. Trimming at V came to 5 bases and at J to 0 bases, leaving 11 bases not matched to a gene. Germline CDR1 and CDR2: DFQATT and SNEGSKA (reference sequence). For the CDR3, the DNA is TGCAGTGCTTCCGGGACTAGCGGCCAACAGTACCAAGAGACCCAGTACTTC. Protein product: CSASGTSGQQYQETQYF.

V is TRBV12-3 or TRBV12-4 and J is TRBJ2-1; unclear D gene. The CDR3 covers 13 residues. Trimming cost V 7 bases and J 0 bases, with 7 bases left between them. The CDR3 loop reads CASTPGSYNEQFF. The CDR3 nucleotides are TGTGCCAGCACCCCAGGCTCCTACAATGAGCAGTTCTTC.

The CDR3 nucleotides are TGCAGTGCTAGAGATCCAGGGGCCTCGGAAAGCTCCTACGAGCAGTACTTC. Its protein product is CSARDPGASESSYEQYF. The J gene is TRBJ2-7, the V gene TRBV20-1; the D gene is possibly TRBD1 (6 bases). CDR1 is DFQATT, CDR2 SNEGSKA, per germline (reference sequence). The CDR3 is made up of 17 amino acids. Deletions cut 0 bases from V and 0 bases from J, with 18 bases between.

The chain links TRBV6-2 or TRBV6-3 to TRBJ2-1; TRBD2 aligns across 14 bases. The V and J ends lost 4 bases and 4 bases, in that order; junction bases with no gene match: 12. The CDR3 runs to 19 residues. Germline V gene sequence: CDR1 MNHEY, CDR2 SVGEGT. Here the CDR3 reads CASSLGGWTSGGQYNEQFF. CDR3 nucleotide sequence: TGTGCCAGCAGTTTGGGAGGATGGACTAGCGGGGGGCAGTACAATGAGCAGTTCTTC.